This T cell receptor (beta chain) was identified in a study of vaccination effects on CD4 cells after COVID-19. Study results and caveats: Marked clonal contraction of both clone types appeared late after vaccination.

This clone has just a few counts. Its specificity is not known. Sequencing was preceded by expansion of antigen-specific CD4+ T cells with viral peptide pools in the ViraFEST assay. Isolating CD4+ T cells followed roughly ten days of culture. Among the vaccine recipients, none had a prior SARS-CoV-2 infection, and nucleocapsid antibodies were negative. Each well held 1.5 million to 2 million PBMC cultured with approximately 9.6 ug/ml peptides and roughly 11 IU/ml IL-2. Cultures had half their medium replaced with IL-2 medium on days 3 and 7. The CDR3 loop spans 16 amino acids. The germline V gene has CDR1 LNHDA and CDR2 SQIVND (reference sequence). Germline trimming cut 4 bases from V and 0 bases from J; bases unmatched to any gene: 7. The repertoire was sequenced with immunoSEQ multiplex PCR; TCRdb's copy has only in-frame clones and lacks some. The sample shows over 55,000 clones, about 80% of them seen only once.

The sample here was CD4+ T cells from PBMCs cultured with HCoV-OC43 spike peptides, taken before COVID-19 vaccination. Regarding subset: HCoV-OC43 spike overlapping peptide pool stimulation. The sequence came from a human donor who received a COVID-19 vaccine. This chain uses TRBV19 with TRBJ1-1; 8 nucleotides align to TRBD1. CDR3 DNA: TGTGCCAGTAGTAACGACAGGGGCGCACTGAACACTGAAGCTTTCTTT. It translates to CASSNDRGALNTEAFF.